Given below is one T cell receptor beta chain in context. This entry belongs to a study of blood T cell repertoires in COVID-19. As handled by the study authors: Using reference gene primer amplification, nucleated cell counts were estimated. Method: immunoSEQ multiplex PCR; TCRdb's copy keeps in-frame clones and lacks some. V, J and clone size were drawn from that table, and D and trimming were deduced from the DNA. In the table there are about 270,000 clones, over 80% of which are singletons. What was sequenced was PBMCs or T cells enriched from blood (not recorded which). This receptor was identified in a woman in her thirties with acute COVID-19.

CDR3 region: CASSQVVLTEAFF. CDR3 bases: TGCGCCAGCAGCCAAGTAGTCCTTACTGAAGCTTTCTTT. This chain joins TRBV4-1 and TRBJ1-1; D gene uncertain. This CDR3 region has 13 residues. V lost 1 base to trimming and J lost 5 bases, with 8 bases between them. The germline V gene has CDR1 MGHRA and CDR2 YSYEKL.